This entry is about one TCR beta chain. The authors' processing: Reference gene primer amplification yielded estimated nucleated cell counts. Clones were read by immunoSEQ multiplex PCR, and TCRdb kept only the in-frame ones, dropping some. The DNA gave D and trimming, while V, J and clone size come from that table. The table records some 260,000 clones, around nine tenths of them present only once. Germline loops: CDR1 SEHNR, CDR2 FQNEAQ (reference sequence). The germline V and J ends were trimmed by 5 bases and 8 bases, with 15 bases remaining between them. CDR3 length: 13 amino acids. This specimen comes from a study of blood T cell repertoires in COVID-19. Study details: The study drew acute and convalescent COVID-19 samples from the United States, Italy and Spain. Nucleic acid was either cDNA or gDNA, and it came from T cells, B-cell-depleted T cells, or PBMCs.

Input material: peripheral blood. The rearrangement links TRBV7-9 to TRBJ1-2; D is perhaps TRBD1 (5 bases). The sequence was obtained from a woman between 40 and 55 years old who had recovered from COVID-19. The CDR3 protein is CASSPSGGLGYTF. CDR3 nucleotide sequence: TGTGCCAGCAGCCCTTCGGGGGGGTTGGGCTACACCTTC.